The T cell receptor beta chain described here comes from a study of blood T cell repertoires in COVID-19. Data came from immunoSEQ multiplex PCR; TCRdb stores just in-frame clones and leaves some out. The data contain 150,000 to 200,000 clones, around 90% of them singletons. This CDR3 is built from 15 residues. The V gene lost 8 bases and the J gene lost 0 bases, with 13 bases spanning the gap. Looked up from germline, CDR1 is SEHNR and CDR2 is FQNEAQ (reference sequence). Sequences were obtained from peripheral blood. This clonotype was sampled from a man between 60 and 75 years old with active or convalescent COVID-19. V gene TRBV7-9 combines with J gene TRBJ2-2, with D tentatively TRBD2 (7 bases). The CDR3 region is CASGRGGSNTGELFF. The CDR3 nucleotides are TGTGCCAGCGGAAGGGGGGGCTCGAACACCGGGGAGCTGTTTTTT.